This entry lists 22 T cell receptor beta chains sequenced from one sample in a study of blood T cell repertoires in COVID-19. Data came from immunoSEQ multiplex PCR; TCRdb stores just in-frame clones and leaves some out. Among under 150,000 clones listed, roughly 84% were seen once. Material: peripheral blood. These receptors were collected from a human donor in a cohort sampled during active COVID-19.

This clone has just a few counts. CDR3 amino acids: CASSQDTQGSGNSPLHF. As DNA, the CDR3 is TGCGCCAGCAGCCAGGATACACAGGGATCGGGCAATTCACCCCTCCACTTT. The J gene is TRBJ1-6, the V gene TRBV4-3; TRBD1 might be the D (6 bases). CDR1 is LGHNA, CDR2 YSLEER, per germline. The CDR3 consists of 17 residues. Trimming removed 3 bases at V and 7 bases at J, with 19 bases between.

The V gene is TRBV19, the J gene TRBJ1-5; 7 nucleotides align to TRBD1. Per the germline V gene, CDR1 is LNHDA and CDR2 is SQIVND (reference sequence). This CDR3 has 16 amino acids. Trimming cost V 5 bases and J 0 bases; bases outside gene matches: 7. As DNA, the CDR3 is TGTGCCAGTAGTGCCCAGGACAGGATTAGCAATCAGCCCCAGCATTTT. As protein: CASSAQDRISNQPQHF.

This clone showed up just a few times. The chain is built from TRBV28 and TRBJ2-3; possible D gene TRBD1, 6 bases. This CDR3 has 15 residues. Trimming cost V 3 bases and J 2 bases, with 12 bases left between them. CDR1 and CDR2 from the germline V gene are MDHEN and SYDVKM. CDR3 bases: TGTGCCAGCAGTTTGGACAGTTGGGTCACAGATACGCAGTATTTT. Translating it yields CASSLDSWVTDTQYF.

V is TRBV15 and J is TRBJ1-6, with D possibly matching TRBD1 (6 bases). The CDR3 has 15 amino acids. V shed 0 bases and J shed 10 bases, with 13 bases lying between them. Per germline, CDR1 LNHNV and CDR2 YYDKDF (reference sequence). This CDR3 is CATSRDTGSTSPLHF. DNA for the CDR3: TGTGCCACCAGCAGAGATACAGGGTCCACCTCACCCCTCCACTTT.

This clone appeared a few times. The chain uses TRBV27 and TRBJ1-1; a possible D gene is TRBD1 (5 bases). The germline V gene encodes CDR1 MNHEY and CDR2 SMNVEV (reference sequence). V gave up 7 bases and J gave up 5 bases, with 14 bases separating them. The CDR3 has 13 amino acids. CDR3 in amino acids: CASILRGGTEAFF. The DNA for the CDR3 is TGTGCCAGCATCCTGCGGGGGGGAACTGAAGCTTTCTTT.

The chain is built from TRBV7-3 and TRBJ1-1; D is unresolved. The CDR3 is 13 amino acids. Germline V CDR1 and CDR2: SGHTA, FQGTGA. The ends were cut back, 5 bases at V and 1 base at J, with 8 bases in the middle. CDR3 in DNA: TGTGCCAGCAGCCTGTACAGGAACACTGAAGCTTTCTTT. This translates into CASSLYRNTEAFF.

This chain joins TRBV2 and TRBJ1-5; possibly TRBD1 for D (5 bases). The CDR3 spans 14 residues. Per germline, CDR1 SNHLY and CDR2 FYNNEI. Trimming pared 7 bases from V and 3 bases from J, leaving 13 bases between. The CDR3 coding sequence is TGTGCCAGCACGGTGGGACTGTCCAATCAGCCCCAGCATTTT. It is translated as CASTVGLSNQPQHF.

The chain couples TRBV4-1 to TRBJ1-2; 8 bases are a match to TRBD1. V was clipped by 2 bases and J by 4 bases; unmatched bases: 12. Germline CDR1 and CDR2: MGHRA and YSYEKL. CDR3 length: 17 amino acids. CDR3 in amino acids: CASSQLQGASPAYGYTF. CDR3 nucleotides: TGCGCCAGCAGCCAACTCCAGGGGGCCTCCCCCGCCTATGGCTACACCTTC.

The V call is TRBV6-6, the J call TRBJ2-2; D possibly corresponds to TRBD2 (5 bases). V lost 7 bases and J lost 15, with 15 bases in between. There are 11 residues in the CDR3. CDR1 and CDR2 from the germline V gene are MNHNY and SVGAGI (reference sequence). CDR3 region: CASNTGSKLFF. In DNA form, the CDR3 reads TGTGCCAGCAACACGGGGTCGAAGTTGTTTTTT.

The chain joins TRBV6-5 to TRBJ2-3, with D uncertain. V shed 2 bases and J shed 2 bases, with 8 bases lying between them. The CDR3 extends over 14 amino acids. CDR1 and CDR2 from the germline V gene are MNHEY and SVGAGI. The chain's CDR3 is CASSYIRSTDTQYF. The CDR3 DNA reads as TGTGCCAGCAGTTACATCCGTTCCACAGATACGCAGTATTTT.

As DNA, the CDR3 is TGTGCCAGCAGCCTTCGACAGGGGGTTGGTCCTTCTGGGGAGCTGTTTTTT. It yields the protein CASSLRQGVGPSGELFF. This sequence joins TRBV7-9 and TRBJ2-2, with 9 bases fitting TRBD1. This CDR3 region has 17 residues. CDR1 and CDR2 (germline): SEHNR, FQNEAQ (reference sequence). The V and J ends lost 5 bases and 8 bases, in that order; junction bases with no gene match: 15.

The V and J genes are TRBV4-3 and TRBJ2-7; D not resolved. The V and J ends lost 2 bases and 3 bases respectively, with 8 bases between them. This CDR3 has 13 residues. The V gene's germline CDR1 is LGHNA and CDR2 YSLEER. CDR3 in DNA: TGCGCCAGCAGCCAATTGGGCAGCTACGAGCAGTACTTC. It is translated as CASSQLGSYEQYF.

V gene TRBV28 combines with J gene TRBJ2-3; the D gene is possibly TRBD1 (6 bases). CDR1 is MDHEN and CDR2 is SYDVKM in the germline V gene. V shed 6 bases and J shed 1 base, with 11 bases lying between them. There are 14 residues in the CDR3. The CDR3 bases are TGTGCCAGCAGGGAGACAGGAGGCACAGATACGCAGTATTTT. The encoded protein is CASRETGGTDTQYF.

A word on this clone: This sample includes further DNA sequences coding for the same CDR3. The chain recombines TRBV9 with TRBJ2-7; maybe TRBD1 (5 bases). The CDR3 length is 13 residues. Trimming removed 0 bases at V and 3 bases at J, with 7 bases between. Germline CDR1 SGDLS, CDR2 YYNGEE. The CDR3, as DNA: TGTGCCAGCAGCGTAGGACAGAACTACGAGCAGTACTTC. The encoded protein is CASSVGQNYEQYF.

A single count supports this clone. This chain links TRBV19 with TRBJ1-2, with 7 bases that match TRBD1. The J segment lost 4 bases and the V segment lost 6 bases, leaving 8 bases of the junction unmatched. The CDR3 has 14 residues. Germline CDR1 and CDR2: LNHDA and SQIVND (reference sequence). This CDR3 is CASREDRWAYGYTF. DNA of the CDR3: TGTGCCAGTAGAGAGGACAGGTGGGCCTATGGCTACACCTTC.

This clone was recorded once. The CDR3 nucleotides are TGTGCCAGTAGAAAACCACCCGGGGAGGGGGTTATCAATCAGCCCCAGCATTTT. This sequence encodes CASRKPPGEGVINQPQHF. This chain links TRBV19 with TRBJ1-5; weak D call: TRBD1 (6 bases). This CDR3 comprises 18 residues. Germline V lookup: CDR1 LNHDA, CDR2 SQIVND (reference sequence). V was pared by 6 bases and J by 3 bases, with 24 bases between.

CDR3: CASSLELGGSSGNQPQHF. The CDR3 region has the DNA TGTGCCAGCAGCTTGGAGCTCGGAGGGTCTTCGGGCAATCAGCCCCAGCATTTT. The chain recombines TRBV7-9 with TRBJ1-5; no firm D call. Trimming removed 3 bases at V and 2 bases at J, with 20 bases between. Germline CDR1 reads SEHNR; CDR2 reads FQNEAQ (reference sequence). The CDR3 has 18 amino acids.

The chain couples TRBV7-2 to TRBJ2-7; 9 bases align to TRBD2. V shed 5 bases, J shed 2 bases, and the junction held 4 bases outside the gene matches. The CDR3 runs to 14 residues. Germline loops: CDR1 SGHTA, CDR2 FQGNSA. The CDR3 sequence is CASSASGGPYEQYF. In DNA form, the CDR3 reads TGTGCCAGCAGCGCAAGCGGGGGGCCCTACGAGCAGTACTTC.

This rearrangement joins TRBV11-2 to TRBJ2-7, with D maybe TRBD2 (5 bases). This CDR3 spans 14 amino acids. V dropped 1 base and J dropped 0 bases, with 7 bases sitting between them. Germline V gene data show CDR1 as SGHAT and CDR2 as FQNNGV. Written as DNA, the CDR3 is TGTGCCAGCAGCTTAGGTGGGAGCTCCTACGAGCAGTACTTC. Translation: CASSLGGSSYEQYF.

This clone appeared a few times. The J gene is TRBJ1-5, the V gene TRBV27, with a weak D call TRBD1 (5 bases). The CDR3 loop spans 13 amino acids. Trimming cost V 8 bases and J 0 bases, with 8 bases left between them. Germline V CDR1 and CDR2: MNHEY, SMNVEV (reference sequence). The CDR3 DNA reads TGTGCCAGCCGGAGGGGTAGCAATCAGCCCCAGCATTTT. Its translation: CASRRGSNQPQHF.

The J gene is TRBJ1-1, the V gene TRBV5-4; possibly TRBD1 for D (5 bases). Germline lookup yields CDR1 SGHNT and CDR2 YYREEE (reference sequence). The CDR3 totals 14 residues. Deletions cut 3 bases from V and 1 base from J, with 10 bases between. CDR3: CASSSTAQNTEAFF. The CDR3 DNA reads as TGTGCCAGCAGCTCGACAGCCCAGAACACTGAAGCTTTCTTT.

V and J are TRBV2 and TRBJ2-7; 10 nucleotides match TRBD1. V was clipped by 9 bases and J by 6 bases; unmatched bases: 2. Germline-derived CDR1 and CDR2 are SNHLY and FYNNEI. The CDR3 extends over 11 amino acids. The CDR3 coding sequence is TGTGCCAGTAGACAGGGGGCCGAGCAGTACTTC. This translates into CASRQGAEQYF.